The present entry profiles one T cell receptor (beta chain) with its context. No antigen is known for it. Germline V gene lookup returns CDR1 SGHVS and CDR2 FQNEAQ. The CDR3 runs to 16 residues. The data stem from a study of monozygotic twins with inflammatory bowel disease. Findings and limits, study-wide: Whereas healthy co-twins had higher TCRbeta diversity (inverse Simpson), IBD patients had lower diversity. Repertoire similarity did not differ between concordant and discordant twins, perhaps due to limited power. Immunosuppressive treatments were not uniform, and this may have added variability to patient repertoires.

Eight separate reactions per sample yielded the cDNA. With the 5' RACE reads reprocessed, TCRdb shows one record per CDR3 protein and no DNA. The sample table includes about 450,000 distinct CDR3 sequences. Input material: blood. The TCR sequence derives from a human donor with ulcerative colitis or Crohn's disease, or a healthy co-twin of an affected twin (not recorded which). The chain couples TRBV7-8 to TRBJ2-1; TCRdb lists TRBD1, though no DNA is available to test this call. This CDR3 is CASNTPGAGAYNEQFF.